These T cell receptor beta chains were read from a single sample in a study of T cell repertoires in cytomegalovirus infection. TCRdb re-derived calls from the reads in MiXCR, one entry per CDR3 protein. The data contain around 450,000 distinct CDR3 sequences, around 11% of them singletons. Sequenced sample: PBMCs. These receptors originate from a human donor in good health (CMV status not recorded). Some clones in this sample may be carry-over from other donors' samples. Both conserved end residues are trimmed from each CDR3. The D gene is left open where the match is weak.

D	V	J	CDR3
.	TRBV27	TRBJ2-7	ASSLSQMAYEQY
TRBD2	TRBV20-1	TRBJ2-5	SARQPGLGETQY
.	TRBV11-2	TRBJ1-1	ASSFEYTMNTEAF
.	TRBV5-6	TRBJ2-1	ASSFQGGLNEQF
TRBD1	TRBV20-1	TRBJ1-4	SALDRRNEKLF
TRBD1	TRBV7-2	TRBJ1-4	ASSSGSGGEKLF
.	TRBV7-9	TRBJ1-4	ASSLEGLHEKLF
.	TRBV28	TRBJ2-3	ASSLSGIPDTQY
TRBD1	TRBV20-1	TRBJ2-6	SVSGGSGANVLT
TRBD1	TRBV10-3	TRBJ2-7	AISPTGDYEQY
TRBD1	TRBV7-2	TRBJ1-3	ASSPSSGGGNTIY
.	TRBV6-2/TRBV6-3	TRBJ2-1	ASSYSGPRSRVDNEQF
.	TRBV4-2	TRBJ1-5	ASSQDGQLNQPQH
.	TRBV18	TRBJ2-7	ASSPVRAHEQY
.	TRBV10-3	TRBJ1-2	AISGRVANYGYT
TRBD2	TRBV28	TRBJ2-1	ASSFPSGRMKSYNEQF
.	TRBV3-1	TRBJ1-4	ASSHAPGNEKLF
TRBD1	TRBV15	TRBJ1-2	ATSRWTGTNYGYT
TRBD2	TRBV12-3/TRBV12-4	TRBJ2-7	ASTGGRRSYEQY
TRBD1	TRBV20-1	TRBJ1-2	SALRTGAGYGYT
.	TRBV28	TRBJ1-2	ASSPRGGGYGYT
.	TRBV10-3	TRBJ2-3	AISEDSASTDTQY
TRBD1	TRBV29-1	TRBJ1-1	SVEDGGTVNTEAF
.	TRBV7-8	TRBJ1-6	ASSPPRVGNSPLH
.	TRBV5-6	TRBJ1-1	ASSLSGLLVTEAF
.	TRBV9	TRBJ2-6	ASSRRAGANVLT
TRBD2	TRBV6-1	TRBJ2-5	ASSEGGQSHGGGETQY
TRBD1	TRBV27	TRBJ1-5	ASRYRGLGQPQH
TRBD2	TRBV7-9	TRBJ2-1	ASSLRTSGNNEQF
TRBD1	TRBV10-3	TRBJ2-2	AISESTGTNTGELF
.	TRBV7-8	TRBJ1-5	ASSLAQGEIGQPQH
TRBD1	TRBV6-5	TRBJ1-5	ASSDNRGLQPQH
.	TRBV7-2	TRBJ2-1	ASSLDQGSHNEQF
.	TRBV20-1	TRBJ1-5	SASNSHNQPQH
TRBD2	TRBV7-9	TRBJ2-1	ASSLELAGEQF
.	TRBV7-2	TRBJ2-7	ASSLGAGTLSSYEQY
TRBD2	TRBV29-1	TRBJ2-1	SVEGHGGRGYNEQF
TRBD1	TRBV19	TRBJ1-6	ASSDRDRSPLH
.	TRBV19	TRBJ1-2	ANPSERSGYT
.	TRBV29-1	TRBJ1-3	SVVGSTPKGNTIY
.	TRBV12-5	TRBJ2-7	ASALGASYEQY
.	TRBV25-1	TRBJ1-2	ASSGVPGRDLYGYT
.	TRBV29-1	TRBJ1-2	SVEAAYGYT
.	TRBV28	TRBJ2-6	ASSSPRIVSAGANVLT
.	TRBV2	TRBJ1-2	ASSEKEGRPNYGYT
.	TRBV18	TRBJ2-1	ASSPVPGTEQF
TRBD1	TRBV5-4	TRBJ2-1	ASSLVGGASEQF
TRBD2	TRBV7-8	TRBJ2-7	ASSLEGLAGRPPPY
.	TRBV3-1	TRBJ2-4	ASSQVLAAKNIQY
TRBD1	TRBV2	TRBJ2-3	ASSVTGGDTQY
.	TRBV7-9	TRBJ2-6	ASSWDPGFSGANVLT
.	TRBV29-1	TRBJ2-5	SADAQGRVGETQY
TRBD2	TRBV7-3	TRBJ2-1	ASSGLAGDGNEQF
.	TRBV5-1	TRBJ1-6	ASSLGDNSPLH
TRBD1	TRBV20-1	TRBJ1-6	SARKSTGNSPLH
.	TRBV12-3/TRBV12-4	TRBJ1-2	ASSPAQAGEGYT